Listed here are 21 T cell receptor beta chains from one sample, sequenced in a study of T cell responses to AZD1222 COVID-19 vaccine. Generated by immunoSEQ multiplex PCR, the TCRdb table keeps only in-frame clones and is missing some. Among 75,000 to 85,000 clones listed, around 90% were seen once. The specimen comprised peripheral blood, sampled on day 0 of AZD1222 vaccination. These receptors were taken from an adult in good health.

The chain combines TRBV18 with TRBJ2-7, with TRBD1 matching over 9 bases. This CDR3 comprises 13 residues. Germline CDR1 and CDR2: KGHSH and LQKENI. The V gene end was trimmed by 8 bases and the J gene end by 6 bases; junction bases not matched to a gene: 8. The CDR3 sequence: CASVRDRDSEQYF. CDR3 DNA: TGTGCCAGCGTCAGGGACAGGGACTCCGAGCAGTACTTC.

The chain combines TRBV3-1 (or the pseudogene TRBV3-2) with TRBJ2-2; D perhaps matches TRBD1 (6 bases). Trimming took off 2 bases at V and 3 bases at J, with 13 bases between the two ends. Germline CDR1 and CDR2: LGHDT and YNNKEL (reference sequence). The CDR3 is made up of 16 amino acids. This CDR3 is CASSQNRVGDTGELFF. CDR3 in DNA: TGTGCCAGCAGCCAAAACAGGGTCGGGGACACCGGGGAGCTGTTTTTT.

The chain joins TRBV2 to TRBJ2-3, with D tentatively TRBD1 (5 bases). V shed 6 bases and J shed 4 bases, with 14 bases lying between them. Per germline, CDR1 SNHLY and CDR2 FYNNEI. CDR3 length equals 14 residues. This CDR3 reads CASRQGVAADTQYF. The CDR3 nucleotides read TGTGCCAGCAGGCAGGGTGTCGCGGCAGATACGCAGTATTTT.

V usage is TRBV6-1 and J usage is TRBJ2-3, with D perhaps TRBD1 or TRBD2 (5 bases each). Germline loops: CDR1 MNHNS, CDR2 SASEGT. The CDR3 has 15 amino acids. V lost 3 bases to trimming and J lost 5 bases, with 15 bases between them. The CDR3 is CASSDYEGWGDTQYF. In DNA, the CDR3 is TGTGCCAGCAGTGATTATGAGGGGTGGGGAGATACGCAGTATTTT.

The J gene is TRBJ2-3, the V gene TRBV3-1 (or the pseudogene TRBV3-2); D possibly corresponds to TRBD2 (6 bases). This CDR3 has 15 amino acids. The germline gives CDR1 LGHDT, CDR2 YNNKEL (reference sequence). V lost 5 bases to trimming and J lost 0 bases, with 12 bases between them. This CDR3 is CASSMGRTSTDTQYF. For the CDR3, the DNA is TGTGCCAGCAGCATGGGGAGGACTAGCACAGATACGCAGTATTTT.

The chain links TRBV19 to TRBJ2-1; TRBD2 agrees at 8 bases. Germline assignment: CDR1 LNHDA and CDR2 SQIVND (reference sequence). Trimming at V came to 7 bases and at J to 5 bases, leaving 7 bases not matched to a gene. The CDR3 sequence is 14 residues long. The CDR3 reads CASTTTSANNEQFF. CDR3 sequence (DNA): TGTGCCAGTACAACGACTAGCGCAAACAATGAGCAGTTCTTC.

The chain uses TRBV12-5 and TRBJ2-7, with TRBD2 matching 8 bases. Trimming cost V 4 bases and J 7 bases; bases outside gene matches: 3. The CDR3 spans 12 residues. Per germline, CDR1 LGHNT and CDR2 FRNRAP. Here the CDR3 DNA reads TGTGCTAGTGGTTCGGGACTAGGGGAGCAGTACTTC. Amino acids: CASGSGLGEQYF.

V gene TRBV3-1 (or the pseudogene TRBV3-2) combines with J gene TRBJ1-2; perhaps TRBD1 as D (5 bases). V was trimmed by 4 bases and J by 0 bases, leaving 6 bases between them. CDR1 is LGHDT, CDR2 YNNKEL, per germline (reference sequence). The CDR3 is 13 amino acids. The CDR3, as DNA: TGTGCCAGCAGCCTACAGGCTAACTATGGCTACACCTTC. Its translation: CASSLQANYGYTF.

The CDR3 sequence: CASSPPGSESTDTQYF. CDR3 DNA: TGTGCCAGCAGCCCCCCCGGGAGCGAAAGCACAGATACGCAGTATTTT. The rearrangement joins TRBV7-9 to TRBJ2-3; tentative D call: TRBD2 (6 bases). The CDR3 loop spans 16 amino acids. From germline, CDR1 is SEHNR and CDR2 FQNEAQ (reference sequence). The V end was cut by 5 bases, the J end by 0 bases, with 15 bases between.

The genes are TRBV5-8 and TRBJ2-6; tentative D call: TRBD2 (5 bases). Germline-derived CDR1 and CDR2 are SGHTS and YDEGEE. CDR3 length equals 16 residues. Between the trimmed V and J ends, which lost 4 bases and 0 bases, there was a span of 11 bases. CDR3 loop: CASSRLGSSGANVLTF. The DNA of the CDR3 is TGTGCCAGCAGCCGCCTGGGGAGCTCTGGGGCCAACGTCCTGACTTTC.

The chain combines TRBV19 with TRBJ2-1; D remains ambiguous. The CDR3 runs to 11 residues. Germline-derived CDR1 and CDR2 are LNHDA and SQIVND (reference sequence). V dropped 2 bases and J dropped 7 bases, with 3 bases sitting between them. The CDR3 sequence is CASSIRNEQFF. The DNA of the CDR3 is TGTGCCAGTAGTATACGGAATGAGCAGTTCTTC. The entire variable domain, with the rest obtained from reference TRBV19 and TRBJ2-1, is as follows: DGGITQSPKYLFRKEGQNVTLSCEQNLNHDAMYWYRQDPGQGLRLIYYSQIVNDFQKGDIAEGYSVSREKKESFPLTVTSAQKNPTAFYLCASSIRNEQFFGPGTRLTVL.

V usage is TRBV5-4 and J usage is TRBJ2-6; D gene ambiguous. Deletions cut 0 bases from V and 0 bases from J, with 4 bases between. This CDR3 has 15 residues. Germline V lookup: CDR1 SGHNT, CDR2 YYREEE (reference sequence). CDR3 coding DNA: TGTGCCAGCAGCTTGGGGAACTCTGGGGCCAACGTCCTGACTTTC. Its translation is CASSLGNSGANVLTF.

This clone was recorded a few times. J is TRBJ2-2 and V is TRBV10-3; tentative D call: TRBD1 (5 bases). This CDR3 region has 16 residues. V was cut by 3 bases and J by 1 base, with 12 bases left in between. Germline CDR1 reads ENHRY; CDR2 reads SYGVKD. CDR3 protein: CAISDSKGQNTGELFF. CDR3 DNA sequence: TGTGCCATCAGTGACTCGAAGGGGCAGAACACCGGGGAGCTGTTTTTT.

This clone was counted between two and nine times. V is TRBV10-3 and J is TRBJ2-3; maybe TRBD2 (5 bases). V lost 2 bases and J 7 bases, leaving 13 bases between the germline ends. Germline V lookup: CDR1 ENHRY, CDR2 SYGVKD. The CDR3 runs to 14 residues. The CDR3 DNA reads TGTGCCATCAGTGAGGCGGGTGCCAAGAATACGCAGTATTTT. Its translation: CAISEAGAKNTQYF.

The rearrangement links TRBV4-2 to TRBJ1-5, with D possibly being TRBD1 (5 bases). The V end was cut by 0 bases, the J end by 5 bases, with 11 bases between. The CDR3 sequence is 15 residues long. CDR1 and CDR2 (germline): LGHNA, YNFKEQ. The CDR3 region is CASSQEGLADQPQHF. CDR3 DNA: TGTGCCAGCAGCCAAGAGGGGCTAGCAGATCAGCCCCAGCATTTT.

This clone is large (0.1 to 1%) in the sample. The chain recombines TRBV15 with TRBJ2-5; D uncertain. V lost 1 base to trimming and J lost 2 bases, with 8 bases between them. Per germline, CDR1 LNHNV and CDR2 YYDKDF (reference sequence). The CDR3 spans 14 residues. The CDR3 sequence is CATSRGSVQETQYF. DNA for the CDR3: TGTGCCACCAGCAGAGGGAGCGTACAAGAGACCCAGTACTTC.

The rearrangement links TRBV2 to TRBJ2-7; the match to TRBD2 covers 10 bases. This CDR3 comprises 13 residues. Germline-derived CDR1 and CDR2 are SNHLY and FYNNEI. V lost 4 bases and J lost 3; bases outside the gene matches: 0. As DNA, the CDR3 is TGTGCCAGCAGTGGGACTAGCGGCTACGAGCAGTACTTC. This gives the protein CASSGTSGYEQYF. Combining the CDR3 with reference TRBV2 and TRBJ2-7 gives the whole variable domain EPEVTQTPSHQVTQMGQEVILRCVPISNHLYFYWYRQILGQKVEFLVSFYNNEISEKSEIFDDQFSVERPDGSNFTLKIRSTKLEDSAMYFCASSGTSGYEQYFGPGTRLTVT.

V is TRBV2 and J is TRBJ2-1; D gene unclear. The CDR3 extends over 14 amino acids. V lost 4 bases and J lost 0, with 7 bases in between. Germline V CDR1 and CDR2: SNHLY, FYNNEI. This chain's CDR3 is CASSVGGSYNEQFF. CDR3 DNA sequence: TGTGCCAGCAGTGTGGGCGGCTCCTACAATGAGCAGTTCTTC.

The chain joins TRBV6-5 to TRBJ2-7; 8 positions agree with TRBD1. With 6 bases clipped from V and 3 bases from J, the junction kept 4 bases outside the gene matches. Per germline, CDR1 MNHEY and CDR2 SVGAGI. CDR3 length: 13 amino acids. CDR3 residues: CASRDRADYEQYF. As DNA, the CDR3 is TGTGCCAGCAGGGACAGGGCGGACTACGAGCAGTACTTC.

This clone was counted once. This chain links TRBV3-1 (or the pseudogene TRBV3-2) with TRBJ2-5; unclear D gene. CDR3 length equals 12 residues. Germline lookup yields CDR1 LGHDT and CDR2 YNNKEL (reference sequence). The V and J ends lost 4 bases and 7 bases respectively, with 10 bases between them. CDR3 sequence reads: CASSPSTGTQYF. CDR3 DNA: TGTGCCAGCAGCCCGTCGACGGGGACCCAGTACTTC.

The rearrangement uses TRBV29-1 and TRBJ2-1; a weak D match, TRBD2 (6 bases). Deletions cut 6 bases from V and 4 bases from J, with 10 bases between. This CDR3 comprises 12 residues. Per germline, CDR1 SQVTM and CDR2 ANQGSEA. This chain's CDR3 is CSVPGRYNEQFF. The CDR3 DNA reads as TGCAGCGTACCCGGGAGATACAATGAGCAGTTCTTC.